This TCR beta chain came from a study of identical twins. Study-wide points: Cross-sectional statistics underpinned the conclusions; the same donors were not followed. Compared with unrelated sharing, twin-shared out-of-frame alpha sequences had more low-probability sequences.

Each cDNA held unique molecular identifiers, and template switching gave it a universal primer site. TCRdb re-called the 5' RACE reads through MiXCR, storing one row per CDR3 protein. The profile shows about 530,000 distinct CDR3 sequences, under 25% of them singletons. This clonotype was detected only a few times. Its target is unknown. The CDR3 consists of 15 residues. Germline trimming cut 5 bases from V and 2 bases from J; bases unmatched to any gene: 7. Germline V gives CDR1 DFQATT, CDR2 SNEGSKA (reference sequence). These data also formed part of another study, on yellow fever vaccine responses in identical twins.

The gene calls are TRBV20-1 and TRBJ2-5; 11 nucleotides agree with TRBD2. The sample comprised CD4+ T cells sorted from blood. This TCR came from a woman aged 18-30 years in good health. CDR3 bases: TGCAGTGCTGGTAGCGGGGGGGGGCTTCAAGAGACCCAGTACTTC. Translated: CSAGSGGGLQETQYF.